Included here is one T cell receptor beta chain sequence, with context. Antigen: not known. Clones were read by immunoSEQ multiplex PCR, and TCRdb kept only the in-frame ones, dropping some. This sample has tens of thousands of clones; around 90% occur once, and the top ten carry approximately 4.5%. There are 15 residues in the CDR3. The ends were cut back, 2 bases at V and 8 bases at J, with 16 bases in the middle. Germline lookup yields CDR1 KGHSH and CDR2 LQKENI. This sample was included in a study of T cell responses to AZD1222 COVID-19 vaccine. Whole-study results and caveats: Nearly half of spike-specific TCRs reportedly go after variant regions that carry no mutations.

The chain carries TRBV18 and TRBJ2-1, with a possible D match to TRBD1 (6 bases). This receptor was identified in an adult in good health. Specimen: peripheral blood, collected on day 0 of AZD1222 vaccination. The CDR3: CASSPASPTGDEQFF. The CDR3 DNA follows: TGTGCCAGCTCACCAGCATCCCCGACAGGAGATGAGCAGTTCTTC. The full variable domain, its missing parts supplied by reference TRBV18 and TRBJ2-1, is NAGVMQNPRHLVRRRGQEARLRCSPMKGHSHVYWYRQLPEEGLKFMVYLQKENIIDESGMPKERFSAEFPKEGPSILRIQQVVRGDSAAYFCASSPASPTGDEQFFGPGTRLTVL.